One and the same sample provided the 3 T cell receptor beta chains below, sequenced in a study of CD8+ T cells in alopecia areata listed by TCRdb under 2018. Library preparation employed the immunoSEQ multiplex PCR assay. RNA was extracted from all samples and reverse transcribed into cDNA as template for TCR sequencing. TCRdb re-hosts the immuneACCESS table, in-frame sequences only. Its copies lack some clones; in the studies checked, an unresolved V gene accounts for under half of them, and the cause for the rest is not known. Across this sample there are 110,000 or so clones, with 35% to 40% seen only once. The top ten clones comprise 3% to 3.5% of the sample. Material: CD4+ T cells sorted from blood. The receptors come from a human donor with alopecia areata.

The DNA for the CDR3 is TGTGCCAGCAGTCCGCAAGGCCCGACAAGGGCCAATGAGCAGTTCTTC. This encodes CASSPQGPTRANEQFF. The chain has TRBV28 and TRBJ2-1; D not certain. The ends were cut back, 5 bases at V and 6 bases at J, with 20 bases in the middle. Germline values: CDR1 MDHEN, CDR2 SYDVKM. This CDR3 is built from 16 residues.

This chain uses TRBV29-1 with TRBJ2-3; no definite D call. The CDR3 is 13 residues long. Germline CDR1 and CDR2: SQVTM and ANQGSEA. Trimming took 1 base from V and 2 from J, leaving 7 bases between them. The chain's CDR3 is CSVEGKLTDTQYF. CDR3 DNA sequence: TGCAGCGTTGAAGGGAAACTCACAGATACGCAGTATTTT.

The chain employs TRBV7-9 and TRBJ2-7; 9 bases map to TRBD2. CDR1 is SEHNR and CDR2 is FQNEAQ in the germline V gene (reference sequence). The V segment lost 2 bases and the J segment 6 bases; nucleotides outside the gene matches: 8. The CDR3 is made up of 15 amino acids. The CDR3 coding sequence is TGTGCCAGCAGCTTACCGGGACTAGCTTCTCCCGAGCAGTACTTC. Its translation is CASSLPGLASPEQYF.